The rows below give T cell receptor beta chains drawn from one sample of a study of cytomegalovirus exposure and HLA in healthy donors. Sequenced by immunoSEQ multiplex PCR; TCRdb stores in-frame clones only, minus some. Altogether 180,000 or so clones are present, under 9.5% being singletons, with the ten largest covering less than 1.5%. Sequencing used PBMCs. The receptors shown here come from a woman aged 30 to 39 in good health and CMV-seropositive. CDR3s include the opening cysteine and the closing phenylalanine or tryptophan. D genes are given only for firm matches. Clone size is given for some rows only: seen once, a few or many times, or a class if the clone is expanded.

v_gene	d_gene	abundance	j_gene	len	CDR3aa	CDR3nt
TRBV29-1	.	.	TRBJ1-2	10	CSYSSDGYTF	TGCAGCTACTCCTCGGATGGCTACACCTTC
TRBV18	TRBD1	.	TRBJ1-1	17	CASSPPGQGLGNTEAFF	TGTGCCAGCTCACCACCGGGACAGGGCCTAGGGAACACTGAAGCTTTCTTT
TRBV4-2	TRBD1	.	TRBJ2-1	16	CASLGTRGGPYNEQFF	TGTGCCAGCTTAGGCACCCGAGGGGGCCCCTACAATGAGCAGTTCTTC
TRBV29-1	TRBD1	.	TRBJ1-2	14	CSVEVAGGSYGYTF	TGCAGCGTTGAAGTGGCAGGGGGATCCTATGGCTACACCTTC
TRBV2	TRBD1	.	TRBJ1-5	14	CASKPRDRSQPQHF	TGTGCCAGCAAGCCCCGGGACAGGAGCCAGCCCCAGCATTTT
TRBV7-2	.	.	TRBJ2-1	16	CASSLAIWATGSEQFF	TGTGCCAGCAGCTTAGCGATTTGGGCCACGGGGAGTGAGCAGTTCTTC
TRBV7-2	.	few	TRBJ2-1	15	CASSLGGRDYNEQFF	TGTGCCAGCAGCTTAGGGGGGCGCGACTACAATGAGCAGTTCTTC
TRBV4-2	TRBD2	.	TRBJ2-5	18	CASSQGGGREIVQETQYF	TGTGCCAGCAGCCAAGGGGGGGGGAGGGAGATTGTCCAAGAGACCCAGTACTTC
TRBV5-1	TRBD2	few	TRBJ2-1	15	CASSHGGREVNEQFF	TGCGCCAGCAGCCATGGTGGGCGGGAGGTCAATGAGCAGTTCTTC
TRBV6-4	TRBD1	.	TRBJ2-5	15	CASSPPTGVGETQYF	TGTGCCAGCAGCCCCCCGACAGGGGTGGGGGAGACCCAGTACTTC
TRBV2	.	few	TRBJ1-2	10	CASTLYGYTF	TGTGCCAGCACCCTCTATGGCTACACCTTC
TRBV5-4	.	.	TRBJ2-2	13	CASSARVYGELFF	TGTGCCAGCAGCGCCCGGGTTTACGGGGAGCTGTTTTTT
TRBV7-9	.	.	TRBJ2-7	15	CASSSEEGVSGEQYF	TGTGCCAGCAGCTCCGAGGAGGGAGTCTCTGGCGAGCAGTACTTC
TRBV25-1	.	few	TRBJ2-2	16	CASSEPSGRGTGELFF	TGTGCCAGCAGTGAACCAAGCGGAAGGGGGACCGGGGAGCTGTTTTTT
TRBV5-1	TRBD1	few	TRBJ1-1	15	CASSYLGQGDTEAFF	TGCGCCAGCAGCTACTTAGGACAGGGGGACACTGAAGCTTTCTTT
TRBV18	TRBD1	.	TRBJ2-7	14	CASSPGQATYEQYF	TGTGCCAGCTCACCGGGACAGGCGACCTACGAGCAGTACTTC
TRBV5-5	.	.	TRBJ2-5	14	CASSHWTDSETQYF	TGTGCCAGCAGCCACTGGACAGATTCAGAGACCCAGTACTTC
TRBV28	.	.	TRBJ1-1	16	CASSQTGHFTFTEAFF	TGTGCCAGCAGCCAAACGGGACACTTTACTTTCACTGAAGCTTTCTTT
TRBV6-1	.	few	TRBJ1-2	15	CASRPRQEKGYGYTF	TGTGCCAGCAGACCCCGACAGGAGAAAGGGTATGGCTACACCTTC
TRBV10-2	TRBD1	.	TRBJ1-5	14	CASKFGTGDQPQHF	TGCGCCAGCAAGTTCGGGACAGGTGATCAGCCCCAGCATTTT
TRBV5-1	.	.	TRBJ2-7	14	CASSLGPGTYEQYF	TGCGCCAGCAGCTTGGGGCCGGGGACCTACGAGCAGTACTTC
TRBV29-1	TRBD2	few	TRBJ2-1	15	CSVIGLAGGYNEQFF	TGCAGCGTTATCGGACTAGCGGGAGGCTACAATGAGCAGTTCTTC
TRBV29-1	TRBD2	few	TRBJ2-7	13	CSVRGGRSYEQYF	TGCAGCGTGCGGGGGGGGCGGTCTTACGAGCAGTACTTC
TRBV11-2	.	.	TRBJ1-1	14	CASSSPQGVYEAFF	TGTGCCAGCAGCTCACCACAGGGTGTTTATGAAGCTTTCTTT
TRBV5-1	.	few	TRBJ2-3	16	CASSYNTLDLPDTQYF	TGCGCCAGCAGCTATAATACATTAGACTTACCAGATACGCAGTATTTT
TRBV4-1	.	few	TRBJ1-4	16	CASSQERRGLGEKLFF	TGCGCCAGCAGCCAAGAAAGGAGGGGTTTAGGTGAAAAACTGTTTTTT
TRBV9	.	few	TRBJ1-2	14	CASSSSGNGYGYTF	TGTGCCAGCAGCTCATCGGGTAATGGCTATGGCTACACCTTC
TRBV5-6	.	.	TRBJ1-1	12	CASSWPSTEAFF	TGTGCCAGCAGCTGGCCCAGTACTGAAGCTTTCTTT